This T cell receptor (beta chain) appears in the sequencing data of a study of human T cells and chemical hapten exposure. As for the study in general: Across samples, TCR yields varied, mostly owing to small differences in pooled library volumes.

Notes on this clonotype: The antigen is undetermined.

Library construction involved attaching unique molecular identifiers to individual cDNA molecules, which allowed quantitative, reproducible TCR counting. Each CDR3 protein is one row after TCRdb ran MiXCR on the 5' RACE reads. The data show about 80,000 distinct CDR3 sequences, less than 20% seen once. Unseparated into fractions, whole blood served as the source from which total RNA was extracted. Study-level results: Once DPC sensitization occurred, TCRs above 1 in 1000 frequency showed no change.

The sequence came from a female donor in good health.

The CDR3 is CASSRPGQGSYNEQFF. The CDR3 nucleotides are TGTGCCAGCAGCCGACCTGGGCAGGGGTCCTACAATGAGCAGTTCTTC. The chain is built from TRBV11-2 and TRBJ2-1, with TRBD1 as a possible D gene (6 bases). The V gene lost 5 bases and the J gene lost 1 base, with 15 bases spanning the gap. This CDR3 spans 16 amino acids. Germline values: CDR1 SGHAT, CDR2 FQNNGV.